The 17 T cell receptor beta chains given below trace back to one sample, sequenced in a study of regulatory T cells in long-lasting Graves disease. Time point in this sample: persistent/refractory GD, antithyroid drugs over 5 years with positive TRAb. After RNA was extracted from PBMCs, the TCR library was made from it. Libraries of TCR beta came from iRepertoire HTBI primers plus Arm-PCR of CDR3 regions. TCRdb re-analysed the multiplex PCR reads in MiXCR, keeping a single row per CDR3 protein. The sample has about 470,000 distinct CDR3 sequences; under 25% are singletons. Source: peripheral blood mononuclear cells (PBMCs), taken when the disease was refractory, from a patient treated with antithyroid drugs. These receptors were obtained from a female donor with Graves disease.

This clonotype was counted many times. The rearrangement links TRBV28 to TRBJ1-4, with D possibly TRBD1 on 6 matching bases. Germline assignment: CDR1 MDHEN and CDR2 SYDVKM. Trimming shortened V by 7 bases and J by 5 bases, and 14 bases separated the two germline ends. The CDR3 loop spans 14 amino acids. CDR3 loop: CASTLGQRNEKLFF. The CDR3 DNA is TGTGCCAGCACACTAGGACAGAGGAATGAAAAACTGTTTTTT.

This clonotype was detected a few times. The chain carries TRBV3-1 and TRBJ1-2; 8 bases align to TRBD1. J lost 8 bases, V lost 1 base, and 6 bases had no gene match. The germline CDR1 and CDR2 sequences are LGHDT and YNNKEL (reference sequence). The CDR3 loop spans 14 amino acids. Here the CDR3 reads CASSQGQGANGYTF. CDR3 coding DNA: TGTGCCAGCAGCCAAGGGCAGGGGGCGAACGGCTACACCTTC.

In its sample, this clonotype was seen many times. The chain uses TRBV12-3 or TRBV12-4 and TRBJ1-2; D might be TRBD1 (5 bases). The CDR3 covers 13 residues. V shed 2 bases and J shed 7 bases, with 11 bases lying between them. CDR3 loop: CASSLQGLSGYTF. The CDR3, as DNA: TGTGCCAGCAGTTTACAGGGACTTAGTGGCTACACCTTC.

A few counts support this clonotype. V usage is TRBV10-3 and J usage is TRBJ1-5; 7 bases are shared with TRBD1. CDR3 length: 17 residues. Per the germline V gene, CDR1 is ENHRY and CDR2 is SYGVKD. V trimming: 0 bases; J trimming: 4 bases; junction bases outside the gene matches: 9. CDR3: CAISESTGRVENQPQHF. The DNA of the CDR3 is TGTGCCATCAGTGAGTCGACAGGGAGGGTTGAAAATCAGCCCCAGCATTTT.

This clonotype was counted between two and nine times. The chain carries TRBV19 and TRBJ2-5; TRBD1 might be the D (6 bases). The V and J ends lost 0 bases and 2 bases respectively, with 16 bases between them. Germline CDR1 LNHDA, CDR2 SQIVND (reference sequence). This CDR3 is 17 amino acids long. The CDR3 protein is CASSIDLEADSQETQYF. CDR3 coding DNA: TGTGCCAGTAGTATAGATTTGGAGGCGGACAGTCAAGAGACCCAGTACTTC. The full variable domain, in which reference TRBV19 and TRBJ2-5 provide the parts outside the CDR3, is DGGITQSPKYLFRKEGQNVTLSCEQNLNHDAMYWYRQDPGQGLRLIYYSQIVNDFQKGDIAEGYSVSREKKESFPLTVTSAQKNPTAFYLCASSIDLEADSQETQYFGPGTRLLVL.

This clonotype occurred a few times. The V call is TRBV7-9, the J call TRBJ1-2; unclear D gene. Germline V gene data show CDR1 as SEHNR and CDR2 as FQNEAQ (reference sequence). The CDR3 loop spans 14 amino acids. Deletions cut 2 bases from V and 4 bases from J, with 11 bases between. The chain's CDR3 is CASSLKDGFYGYTF. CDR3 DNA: TGTGCCAGCAGCTTAAAGGATGGGTTCTATGGCTACACCTTC.

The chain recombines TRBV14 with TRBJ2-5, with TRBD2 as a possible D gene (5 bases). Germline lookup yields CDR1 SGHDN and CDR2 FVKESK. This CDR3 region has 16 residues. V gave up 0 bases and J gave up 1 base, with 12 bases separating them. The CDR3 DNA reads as TGTGCCAGCAGCCAAGAGGTGGTGGAGGTCCAAGAGACCCAGTACTTC. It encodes CASSQEVVEVQETQYF.

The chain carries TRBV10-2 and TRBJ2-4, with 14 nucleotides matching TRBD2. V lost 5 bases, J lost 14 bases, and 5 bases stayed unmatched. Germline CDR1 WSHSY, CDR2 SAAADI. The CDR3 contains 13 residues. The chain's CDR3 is CASSQTSGRAEYF. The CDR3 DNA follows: TGCGCCAGCAGTCAGACTAGCGGGAGGGCCGAGTACTTC.

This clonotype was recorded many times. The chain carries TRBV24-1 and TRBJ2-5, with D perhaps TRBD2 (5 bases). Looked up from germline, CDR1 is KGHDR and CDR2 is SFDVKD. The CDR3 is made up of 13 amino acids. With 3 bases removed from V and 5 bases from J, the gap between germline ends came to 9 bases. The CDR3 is CATSDPGSETQYF. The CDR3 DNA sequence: TGTGCCACCAGTGATCCGGGATCGGAGACCCAGTACTTC.

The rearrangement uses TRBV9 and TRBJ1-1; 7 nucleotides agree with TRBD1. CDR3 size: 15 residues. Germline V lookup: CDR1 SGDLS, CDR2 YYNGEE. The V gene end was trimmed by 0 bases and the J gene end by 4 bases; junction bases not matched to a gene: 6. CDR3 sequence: CASSVVRGGVTEAFF. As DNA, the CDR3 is TGTGCCAGCAGCGTAGTTAGAGGGGGCGTCACTGAAGCTTTCTTT. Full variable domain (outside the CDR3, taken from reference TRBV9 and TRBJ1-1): DSGVTQTPKHLITATGQRVTLRCSPRSGDLSVYWYQQSLDQGLQFLIQYYNGEERAKGNILERFSAQQFPDLHSELNLSSLELGDSALYFCASSVVRGGVTEAFFGQGTRLTVV.

CDR3 bases: TGCAGTGCTAGAGACTCGGGACTGATCTATAATTCACCCCTCCACTTT. Its translation is CSARDSGLIYNSPLHF. J is TRBJ1-6 and V is TRBV20-1; possible D gene TRBD1, 5 bases. This CDR3 comprises 16 residues. Germline CDR1 and CDR2: DFQATT and SNEGSKA (reference sequence). Trimming removed 0 bases at V and 3 bases at J, with 12 bases between.

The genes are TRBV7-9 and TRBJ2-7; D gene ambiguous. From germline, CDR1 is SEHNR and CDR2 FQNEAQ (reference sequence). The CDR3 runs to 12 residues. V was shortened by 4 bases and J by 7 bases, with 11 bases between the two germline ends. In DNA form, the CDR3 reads TGTGCCAGCAGCTCCCGGTTGCGTGAGCAGTACTTC. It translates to CASSSRLREQYF.

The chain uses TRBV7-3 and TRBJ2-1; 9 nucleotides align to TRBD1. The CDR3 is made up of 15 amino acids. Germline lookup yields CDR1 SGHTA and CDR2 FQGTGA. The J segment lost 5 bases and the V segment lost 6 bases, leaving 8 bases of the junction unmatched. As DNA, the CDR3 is TGTGCCAGCAGGGGTGGACAGGGGACAAACAATGAGCAGTTCTTC. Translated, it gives CASRGGQGTNNEQFF.

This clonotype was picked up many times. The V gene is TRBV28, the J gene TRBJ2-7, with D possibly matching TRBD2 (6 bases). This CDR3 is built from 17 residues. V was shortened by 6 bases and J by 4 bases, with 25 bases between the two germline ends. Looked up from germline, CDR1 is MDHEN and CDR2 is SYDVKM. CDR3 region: CASSRRWRETKKYEQYF. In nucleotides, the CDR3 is TGTGCCAGCAGCCGCCGGTGGCGGGAAACAAAAAAATACGAGCAGTACTTC.

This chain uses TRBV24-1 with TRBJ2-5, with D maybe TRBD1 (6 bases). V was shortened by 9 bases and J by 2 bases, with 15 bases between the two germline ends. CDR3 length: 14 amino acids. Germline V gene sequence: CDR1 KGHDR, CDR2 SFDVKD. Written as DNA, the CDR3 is TGTGCCACCCAGCGCAGGGGTGGGCAAGAGACCCAGTACTTC. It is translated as CATQRRGGQETQYF.

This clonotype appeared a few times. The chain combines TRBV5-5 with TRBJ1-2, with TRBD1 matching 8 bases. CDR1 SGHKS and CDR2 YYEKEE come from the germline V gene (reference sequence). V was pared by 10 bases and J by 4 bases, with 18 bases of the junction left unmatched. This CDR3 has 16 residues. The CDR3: CACRPGGAVPFYGYTF. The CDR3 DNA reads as TGTGCCTGCCGACCAGGGGGCGCGGTACCGTTCTATGGCTACACCTTC.

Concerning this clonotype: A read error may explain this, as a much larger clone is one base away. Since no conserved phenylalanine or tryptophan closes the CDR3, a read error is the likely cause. The CDR3 DNA reads TGTGCCAGCAGCATTAGCCGGGACTTCTATGGCTACACCTCC. This sequence encodes CASSISRDFYGYTS. The chain employs TRBV28 and TRBJ1-2, with D maybe TRBD1 (5 bases). The V and J ends lost 6 bases and 4 bases respectively, with 15 bases between them. The CDR3 is made up of 14 amino acids. Germline lookup yields CDR1 MDHEN and CDR2 SYDVKM.